This TCR beta chain was captured in a study of vaccination effects on CD4 cells after COVID-19. Following a roughly 10-day culture, CD4+ T cells were purified. Participants completed two doses of the BNT162b2 or mRNA-1273 vaccine. IL-2 medium was substituted for half the medium on days 3 and 7. Here immunoSEQ multiplex PCR was the method, and the copy in TCRdb shows in-frame clones only, minus some. The sample lists approximately 74,000 clones; roughly 73% were seen once. Note on this clone: The target antigen is unknown.

This clonotype originated in a human donor who received a COVID-19 vaccine. Sequenced material: CD4+ T cells from PBMCs cultured without peptide, taken after COVID-19 vaccination.

CDR3 DNA: TGTGCCTGGAGTGGGGACAGGGGGATCCATAGCAATCAGCCCCAGCATTTT. Translating it yields CAWSGDRGIHSNQPQHF. V gene TRBV30 combines with J gene TRBJ1-5; 11 bases agree with TRBD1. This CDR3 region has 17 residues. Germline V CDR1 and CDR2: GTSNPN, SVGIG (reference sequence). J was trimmed by 0 bases and V by 1 base; bases with no gene match: 5.